This T cell receptor (beta chain) came from a study of CD8 T cells in ankylosing spondylitis. This CDR3 comprises 15 residues. Trimming pared 4 bases from V and 3 bases from J, leaving 15 bases between. Per germline, CDR1 SGHRS and CDR2 YFSETQ. TCRdb independently ran MiXCR on the 5' RACE reads; one entry per CDR3 protein. Altogether 150,000 to 200,000 distinct CDR3 sequences are present, about 20% being singletons, with the ten largest covering roughly 4%. V usage is TRBV5-1 and J usage is TRBJ2-3; possible D gene TRBD1, 6 bases. The TCR was taken from a male donor under 30 with ankylosing spondylitis or in good health (not recorded which). Sequences were obtained from blood, either unsorted or a sorted T cell fraction (not recorded which). In DNA, the CDR3 is TGCGCCAGCAGCCCATCAAAGGGGACAACAGATACGCAGTATTTT. Translating it yields CASSPSKGTTDTQYF. The variable domain in full, completed from reference TRBV5-1 and TRBJ2-3, reads KAGVTQTPRYLIKTRGQQVTLSCSPISGHRSVSWYQQTPGQGLQFLFEYFSETQRNKGNFPGRFSGRQFSNSRSEMNVSTLELGDSALYLCASSPSKGTTDTQYFGPGTRLTVL.